The clone carrying this TCR beta chain was found once. What it binds is not known. The assay was immunoSEQ multiplex PCR, and TCRdb's table has in-frame clones only and misses some. The sample lists more than 85,000 clones; 70% to 90% were seen once. This CDR3 comprises 16 residues. Germline V gene lookup returns CDR1 MDHEN and CDR2 SYDVKM. After removal of 2 bases from V and 9 bases from J, the junction contained 15 bases not matched to a gene. These data come from a study of T cell responses to AZD1222 COVID-19 vaccine. Study-wide results and caveats: Elevations in Spike-specific TCR breadth and depth followed administration of two AZD1222 doses. At study baseline, merely more than 5 AZD1222 recipients were seropositive. Across spike, vaccine-associated CD4 TCRs were found, dominant at 160-218 and 743-854. Females made up more of the donors, who were largely white British, and clonal diversity may have come out too low.

This sample comprised peripheral blood, obtained on day 0 of AZD1222 vaccination. The V call is TRBV28, the J call TRBJ1-1, with 7 bases fitting TRBD1. The TCR was taken from an adult in good health. The DNA of the CDR3 is TGTGCCAGCAGTTTACCGGGACAGACAAGTGGTCGTAAAGCTTTCTTT. Protein: CASSLPGQTSGRKAFF.